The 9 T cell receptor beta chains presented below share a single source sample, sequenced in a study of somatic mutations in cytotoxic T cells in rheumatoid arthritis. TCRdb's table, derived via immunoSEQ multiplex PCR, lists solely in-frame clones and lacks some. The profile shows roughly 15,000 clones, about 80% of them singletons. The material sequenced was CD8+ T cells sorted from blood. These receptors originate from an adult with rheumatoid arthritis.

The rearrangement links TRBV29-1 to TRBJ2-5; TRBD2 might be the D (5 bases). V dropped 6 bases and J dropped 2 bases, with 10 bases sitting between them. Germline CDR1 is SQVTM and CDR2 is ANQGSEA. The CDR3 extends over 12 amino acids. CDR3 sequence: CSVERGQETQYF. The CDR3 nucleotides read TGCAGCGTGGAACGGGGTCAAGAGACCCAGTACTTC.

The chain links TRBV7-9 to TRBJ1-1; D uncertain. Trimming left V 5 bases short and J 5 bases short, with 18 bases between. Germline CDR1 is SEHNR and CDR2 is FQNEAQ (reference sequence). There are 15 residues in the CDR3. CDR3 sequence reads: CASSPGWGTWTEAFF. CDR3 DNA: TGTGCCAGCAGCCCGGGTTGGGGTACATGGACTGAAGCTTTCTTT. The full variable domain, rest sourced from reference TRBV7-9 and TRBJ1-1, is DTGVSQNPRHKITKRGQNVTFRCDPISEHNRLYWYRQTLGQGPEFLTYFQNEAQLEKSRLLSDRFSAERPKGSFSTLEIQRTEQGDSAMYLCASSPGWGTWTEAFFGQGTRLTVV.

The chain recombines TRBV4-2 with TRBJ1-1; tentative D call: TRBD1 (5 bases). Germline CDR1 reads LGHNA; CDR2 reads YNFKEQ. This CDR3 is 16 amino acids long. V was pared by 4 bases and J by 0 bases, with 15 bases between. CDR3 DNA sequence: TGTGCCAGCAGCCCCCTGGTGGGGACCATGAACACTGAAGCTTTCTTT. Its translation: CASSPLVGTMNTEAFF.

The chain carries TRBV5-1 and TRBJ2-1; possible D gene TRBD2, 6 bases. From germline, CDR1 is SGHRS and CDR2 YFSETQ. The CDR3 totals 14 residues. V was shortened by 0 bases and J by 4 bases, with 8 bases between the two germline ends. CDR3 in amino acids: CASSLAGDYNEQFF. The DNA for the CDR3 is TGCGCCAGCAGCTTGGCGGGAGATTACAATGAGCAGTTCTTC.

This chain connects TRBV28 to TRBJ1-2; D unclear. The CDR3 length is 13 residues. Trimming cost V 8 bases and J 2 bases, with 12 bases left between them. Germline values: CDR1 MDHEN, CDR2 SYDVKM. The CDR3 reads CASFPVGNYGYTF. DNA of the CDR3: TGTGCCAGCTTCCCCGTAGGAAACTATGGCTACACCTTC.

The CDR3 sequence is CASSPGPAGQPQHF. DNA of the CDR3: TGTGCCAGCAGCCCCGGTCCGGCGGGTCAGCCCCAGCATTTT. The chain combines TRBV5-4 with TRBJ1-5; no definite D call. Trimming shortened V by 4 bases and J by 6 bases, and 14 bases separated the two germline ends. This CDR3 spans 14 amino acids. Germline lookup yields CDR1 SGHNT and CDR2 YYREEE (reference sequence).

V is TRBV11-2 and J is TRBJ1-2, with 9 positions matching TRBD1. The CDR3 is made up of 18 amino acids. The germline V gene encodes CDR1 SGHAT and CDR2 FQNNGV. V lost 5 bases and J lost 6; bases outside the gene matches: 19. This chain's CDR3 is CASSPSPNRQGENNGYTF. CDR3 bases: TGTGCCAGCAGCCCGTCCCCGAATCGACAGGGGGAAAATAATGGCTACACCTTC.

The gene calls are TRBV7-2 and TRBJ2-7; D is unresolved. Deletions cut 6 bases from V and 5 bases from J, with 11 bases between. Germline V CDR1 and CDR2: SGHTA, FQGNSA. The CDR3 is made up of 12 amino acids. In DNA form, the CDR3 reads TGTGCCAGCAGGGAGCTAGGTAACGAGCAGTACTTC. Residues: CASRELGNEQYF.

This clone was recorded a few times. Here the CDR3 reads CASSPGRGYEQYF. In DNA form, the CDR3 reads TGCGCCAGCAGCCCCGGGAGGGGGTACGAGCAGTACTTC. The chain couples TRBV4-1 to TRBJ2-7, with 8 bases aligning to TRBD2. The germline V gene has CDR1 MGHRA and CDR2 YSYEKL. CDR3 length: 13 amino acids. V dropped 4 bases and J dropped 4; count of bases not matched to a gene: 3.